This T cell receptor beta chain was obtained from a study of shared clonotypes between healthy human individuals. The V and J ends lost 5 bases and 5 bases respectively, with 18 bases between them. CDR1 and CDR2 (germline): SEHNR, FQNEAQ (reference sequence). The CDR3 loop spans 15 amino acids. The assay was immunoSEQ multiplex PCR, and TCRdb's table has in-frame clones only and misses some. The sample lists 950,000 to 1,100,000 clones; roughly 80% were seen once. This receptor was identified in a young man in good health. The rearrangement links TRBV7-9 to TRBJ1-1, with D maybe TRBD1 (5 bases). Sequencing was done on a sample of memory CD4+ T cells sorted from blood. The subset: CD45RA-negative fraction. CDR3 sequence: CASSPIGGVGTEAFF. CDR3 nucleotide sequence: TGTGCCAGCAGCCCTATCGGGGGGGTGGGAACTGAAGCTTTCTTT.